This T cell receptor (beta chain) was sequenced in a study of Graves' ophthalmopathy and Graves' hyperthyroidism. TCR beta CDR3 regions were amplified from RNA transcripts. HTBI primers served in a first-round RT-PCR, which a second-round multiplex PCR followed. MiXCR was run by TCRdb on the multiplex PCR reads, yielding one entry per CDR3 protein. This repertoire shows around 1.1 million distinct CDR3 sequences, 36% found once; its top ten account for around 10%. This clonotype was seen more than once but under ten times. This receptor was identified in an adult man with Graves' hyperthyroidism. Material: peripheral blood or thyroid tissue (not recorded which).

The CDR3 sequence is CAWNPVQGAGGYTF. DNA for the CDR3: TGTGCCTGGAACCCCGTACAGGGGGCAGGCGGCTACACCTTC. The chain recombines TRBV30 with TRBJ1-2, with 9 positions matching TRBD1. V lost 4 bases, J lost 8 bases, and 11 bases stayed unmatched. The CDR3 runs 14 residues. The V gene's germline CDR1 is GTSNPN and CDR2 SVGIG (reference sequence).